Presented here are 23 T cell receptor beta chains from one specimen sequenced in a study of persistence of HIV-infected CD4 T cells. Their antigen targets remain unknown. This was the immunoSEQ version 4 assay in survey mode. Libraries were prepared by immunoSEQ multiplex PCR; TCRdb keeps only in-frame clonotypes and omits some of them. The sample contains fewer than 45,000 clones, 88% of which appear only once. Cells were stimulated nonspecifically with anti-CD3/anti-CD28 magnetic beads. Sorting selected CD4+ T cells upregulating both CD40 ligand and CD69. Specimen: CD4+ T cells sorted from PBMCs after roughly 18-hour stimulation, collected from a patient who received antiretroviral therapy. These receptor sequences come from an adult woman with HIV who was CMV-seropositive.

This clone has only one observation. The chain has TRBV4-1 and TRBJ1-2; TRBD1 matches at 7 bases. Germline CDR1 and CDR2: MGHRA and YSYEKL. The J segment lost 4 bases and the V segment lost 5 bases, leaving 13 bases of the junction unmatched. The CDR3 runs 16 residues. The CDR3 here is CASSYLTGQRGYGYTF. The CDR3 DNA is TGCGCCAGCAGCTACTTAACGGGACAGCGGGGCTATGGCTACACCTTC.

V usage is TRBV19 and J usage is TRBJ2-3; 8 bases line up with TRBD1. Germline CDR1 is LNHDA and CDR2 is SQIVND (reference sequence). Unmatched junction bases numbered 9, after V lost 7 bases and J lost 9 bases. CDR3 length: 13 amino acids. The CDR3 reads CASTSDRGGTQYF. CDR3 nucleotide sequence: TGTGCCAGTACCTCAGACAGGGGAGGCACGCAGTATTTT.

The chain combines TRBV5-1 with TRBJ2-7; D ambiguous. Germline CDR1 is SGHRS and CDR2 is YFSETQ. The V end was cut by 1 base, the J end by 0 bases, with 11 bases between. The CDR3 sequence is 15 residues long. The CDR3 region is CASSLYRPSSYEQYV. The CDR3 nucleotides are TGCGCCAGCAGCTTGTACCGACCCAGCTCCTACGAGCAGTACGTC.

In DNA form, the CDR3 reads TGTGCCAGCTCACCAAAGACAGGGGCCCTCTACGAGCAGTACTTC. Its translation is CASSPKTGALYEQYF. This chain joins TRBV18 and TRBJ2-7; 8 bases map to TRBD1. V shed 2 bases and J 3 bases; nucleotides not matched to a gene: 6. The CDR3 consists of 15 residues. Germline values: CDR1 KGHSH, CDR2 LQKENI.

The chain joins TRBV30 to TRBJ2-1; no firm D call. The germline V and J ends were trimmed by 3 bases and 7 bases, with 10 bases remaining between them. This CDR3 is 12 amino acids long. The germline CDR1 and CDR2 sequences are GTSNPN and SVGIG (reference sequence). As DNA, the CDR3 is TGTGCCTGGAGCCTAAACAAGAATGAGCAGTTCTTC. Translated, it gives CAWSLNKNEQFF.

The chain couples TRBV2 to TRBJ1-2, with 8 bases identical to TRBD1. The CDR3 runs to 14 residues. Per the germline V gene, CDR1 is SNHLY and CDR2 is FYNNEI. V lost 7 bases, J lost 7 bases, and 11 bases stayed unmatched. The CDR3 is CASTFAPGGRGYTF. In nucleotides, the CDR3 is TGTGCCAGCACTTTCGCCCCAGGGGGCCGTGGCTACACCTTC.

This chain uses TRBV3-1 (or the pseudogene TRBV3-2) with TRBJ2-7; a weak D match, TRBD1 (6 bases). Trimming pared 4 bases from V and 0 bases from J, leaving 16 bases between. Germline values: CDR1 LGHDT, CDR2 YNNKEL (reference sequence). The CDR3 runs 16 residues. The CDR3, as DNA: TGTGCCAGCAGCCGAACGGGACACCAGAGCTCCTACGAGCAGTACTTC. As protein: CASSRTGHQSSYEQYF.

This chain uses TRBV19 with TRBJ1-3; D remains ambiguous. CDR1 is LNHDA, CDR2 SQIVND, per germline (reference sequence). This CDR3 has 15 amino acids. V lost 7 bases, J lost 1 base, and 14 bases lay in between. The CDR3, as DNA: TGTGCCAGTACCCGGGCGGGTAATTCTGGAAACACCATATATTTT. As protein: CASTRAGNSGNTIYF.

V gene TRBV27 combines with J gene TRBJ2-5; no clear D. Trimming took 3 bases from V and 5 from J, leaving 13 bases between them. The germline CDR1 and CDR2 sequences are MNHEY and SMNVEV (reference sequence). CDR3 length: 14 amino acids. As DNA, the CDR3 is TGTGCCAGCAGTTTCTCGCCATTGTCTGAGACCCAGTACTTC. This translates into CASSFSPLSETQYF.

The chain recombines TRBV6-1 with TRBJ2-6; D remains unclear. The CDR3 runs to 16 residues. The germline V gene encodes CDR1 MNHNS and CDR2 SASEGT. Deletions cut 2 bases from V and 1 base from J, with 9 bases between. The CDR3 protein is CASSESVGSGANVLTF. Written as DNA, the CDR3 is TGTGCCAGCAGTGAATCCGTGGGGTCTGGGGCCAACGTCCTGACTTTC.

The chain joins TRBV5-1 to TRBJ1-2, with 9 nucleotides matching TRBD1. CDR3 size: 15 residues. V shed 4 bases, J shed 6 bases, and the junction held 10 bases outside the gene matches. In germline, CDR1 is SGHRS, CDR2 YFSETQ. The CDR3 DNA sequence: TGCGCCAGCAGCCCGGGACAGGGCGAGAGGGATGGCTACACCTTC. This codes for CASSPGQGERDGYTF. The full variable domain, in which reference TRBV5-1 and TRBJ1-2 provide the parts outside the CDR3, is KAGVTQTPRYLIKTRGQQVTLSCSPISGHRSVSWYQQTPGQGLQFLFEYFSETQRNKGNFPGRFSGRQFSNSRSEMNVSTLELGDSALYLCASSPGQGERDGYTFGSGTRLTVV.

The chain has TRBV7-3 and TRBJ1-2; D call uncertain. Trimming took 5 bases from V and 8 from J, leaving 15 bases between them. This CDR3 is 13 amino acids long. Germline-derived CDR1 and CDR2 are SGHTA and FQGTGA. The CDR3 spells CASSATGTEGYTF. The CDR3 bases are TGTGCCAGCAGCGCAACGGGTACGGAGGGCTACACCTTC.

This chain joins TRBV6-5 and TRBJ1-2; 9 nucleotides agree with TRBD1. CDR3 length: 14 residues. Trimming took 6 bases from V and 2 from J; bases not matched to a gene: 4. Germline CDR1 is MNHEY and CDR2 is SVGAGI. DNA for the CDR3: TGTGCCAGCAGAGACAGGGGGACAAACTATGGCTACACCTTC. Its protein is CASRDRGTNYGYTF.

The genes are TRBV6-4 and TRBJ1-1; 7 positions match TRBD1. Trimming at V came to 3 bases and at J to 12 bases, leaving 13 bases not matched to a gene. The CDR3 consists of 14 residues. CDR1 and CDR2 from the germline V gene are MRHNA and SNTAGT. The chain's CDR3 is CASSEDPRGGETFF. The CDR3 DNA reads TGTGCCAGCAGTGAGGACCCGCGAGGGGGCGAGACTTTCTTT.

To note about this clone: This CDR3 is also generated by other DNA sequences in the sample. This chain connects TRBV30 to TRBJ1-3; D perhaps matches TRBD1 (5 bases). V was pared by 2 bases and J by 1 base, with 12 bases between. The CDR3 consists of 15 residues. Germline-derived CDR1 and CDR2 are GTSNPN and SVGIG (reference sequence). CDR3 residues: CAWSRDSGSGNTIYF. In nucleotides, the CDR3 is TGTGCCTGGAGTCGTGACAGCGGTTCTGGAAACACCATATATTTT. Variable domain in full (rest from reference TRBV30 and TRBJ1-3): SQTIHQWPATLVQPVGSPLSLECTVEGTSNPNLYWYRQAAGRGLQLLFYSVGIGQISSEVPQNLSASRPQDRQFILSSKKLLLSDSGFYLCAWSRDSGSGNTIYFGEGSWLTVV.

This chain connects TRBV11-3 to TRBJ2-3; 7 positions agree with TRBD2. The CDR3 is 14 residues long. V lost 5 bases to trimming and J lost 0 bases; unmatched junction nucleotides: 2. Germline lookup yields CDR1 SGHNT and CDR2 YENEEA. DNA of the CDR3: TGTGCCAGCAGCCCTAGCGGAAGCACAGATACGCAGTATTTT. Its protein product is CASSPSGSTDTQYF.

V usage is TRBV7-6 and J usage is TRBJ1-3; D possibly corresponds to TRBD1 (5 bases). The germline V gene encodes CDR1 SGHVS and CDR2 FNYEAQ. Deletions cut 0 bases from V and 6 bases from J, with 12 bases between. The CDR3 runs 15 residues. CDR3: CASSLAGRVENTIYF. The CDR3 nucleotides are TGTGCCAGCAGCTTAGCGGGCAGGGTAGAAAACACCATATATTTT.

The genes are TRBV19 and TRBJ1-1; D not certain. Trimming removed 3 bases from V and 6 bases from J, with 14 bases in between. The germline V gene has CDR1 LNHDA and CDR2 SQIVND (reference sequence). The CDR3 extends over 14 amino acids. The CDR3 is CASSITANNPEAFF. CDR3 bases: TGTGCCAGTAGTATCACGGCTAACAACCCTGAAGCTTTCTTT.

This clone is a singleton in its sample. The chain uses TRBV7-3 and TRBJ2-2; a possible D gene is TRBD2 (7 bases). CDR1 and CDR2 from the germline V gene are SGHTA and FQGTGA. This CDR3 has 15 residues. V lost 5 bases and J 6 bases, leaving 16 bases between the germline ends. The CDR3 DNA reads TGTGCCAGCAGCACCCAAGGGGGGGGCGCCGGGGAGCTGTTTTTT. Its translation: CASSTQGGGAGELFF.

V is TRBV6-2 or TRBV6-3 and J is TRBJ1-2; unclear D gene. The CDR3 runs 13 residues. V lost 7 bases and J 4 bases, leaving 13 bases between the germline ends. Germline-derived CDR1 and CDR2 are MNHEY and SVGEGT. CDR3 in amino acids: CASTPVFAYGYTF. The CDR3, as DNA: TGTGCCAGCACCCCGGTCTTTGCCTATGGCTACACCTTC.

This clone appeared once. V usage is TRBV29-1 and J usage is TRBJ1-2; TRBD1 agrees at 7 bases. CDR1 SQVTM and CDR2 ANQGSEA come from the germline V gene. The V and J ends lost 4 bases and 4 bases, in that order; junction bases with no gene match: 9. This CDR3 comprises 14 residues. The CDR3 DNA sequence: TGCAGCGTTGGTGACAGGGCAGGATCCTATGGCTACACCTTC. This gives the protein CSVGDRAGSYGYTF.

The gene calls are TRBV5-1 and TRBJ2-7; the D gene is possibly TRBD1 (7 bases). Germline V gene data show CDR1 as SGHRS and CDR2 as YFSETQ. The length of the CDR3 is 15 residues. Trimming removed 5 bases at V and 3 bases at J, with 18 bases between. The CDR3 DNA follows: TGCGCCAGCAGTTTGCTACCGCAGGGGGGCTACGAGCAGTACGTC. Protein product: CASSLLPQGGYEQYV.

The chain links TRBV18 to TRBJ2-6; D possibly matches TRBD1 or TRBD2 (5 bases each). The CDR3 length is 21 residues. V was pared by 1 base and J by 4 bases, with 26 bases between. CDR1 is KGHSH and CDR2 is LQKENI in the germline V gene. CDR3 DNA: TGTGCCAGCTCACCACTCACTCCGGGGACCAAGGCGGTGCAGGGGGCCAACGTCCTGACTTTC. Translating it yields CASSPLTPGTKAVQGANVLTF.